Listed here is a single T cell receptor (beta chain). Its antigen is unidentified. The sample is drawn from a study of shared clonotypes between healthy human individuals. Trimming removed 2 bases at V and 1 base at J, with 9 bases between. CDR1 and CDR2 from the germline V gene are SGDLS and YYNGEE. The CDR3 loop spans 15 amino acids. Sequenced by immunoSEQ multiplex PCR; TCRdb stores in-frame clones only, minus some. There are about half a million clones in the sample; about 84% occur only once, and about 13% lies in the top ten. General study results and limits: An effect of sequencing depth on clonotype sharing among donors was expected. Only blood samples were collected, and tissue repertoires likely differ.

The sequence was collected from a woman in her 40s in good health. Some clones in this sample may be carry-over from other donors' samples. The specimen was PBMCs. V usage is TRBV9 and J usage is TRBJ2-2, with D possibly matching TRBD2 (6 bases). The CDR3 loop reads CASSVRDLNTGELFF. The CDR3 DNA is TGTGCCAGCAGCGTGAGGGACTTGAACACCGGGGAGCTGTTTTTT.